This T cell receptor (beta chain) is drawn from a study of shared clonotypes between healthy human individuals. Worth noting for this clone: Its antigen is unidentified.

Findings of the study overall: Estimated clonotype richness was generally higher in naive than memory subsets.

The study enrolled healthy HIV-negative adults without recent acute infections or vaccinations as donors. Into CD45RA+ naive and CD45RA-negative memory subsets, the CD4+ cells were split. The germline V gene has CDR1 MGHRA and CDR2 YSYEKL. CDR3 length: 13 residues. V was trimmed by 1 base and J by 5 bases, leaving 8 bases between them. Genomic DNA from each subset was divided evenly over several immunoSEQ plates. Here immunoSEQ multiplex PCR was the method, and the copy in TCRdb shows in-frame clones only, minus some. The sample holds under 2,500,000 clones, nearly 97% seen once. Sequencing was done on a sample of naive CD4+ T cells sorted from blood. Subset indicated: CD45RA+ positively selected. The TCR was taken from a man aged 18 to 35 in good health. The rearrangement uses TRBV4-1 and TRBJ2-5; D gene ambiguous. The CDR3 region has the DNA TGCGCCAGCAGCCAAGCCCCTTGGGAGACCCAGTACTTC. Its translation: CASSQAPWETQYF.